Listed below are T cell receptor beta chains from one sample, sequenced in a study of glioma-infiltrating T cells. TCRdb ran MiXCR on the multiplex PCR reads and lists one entry per CDR3 protein. The sample has roughly 100,000 distinct CDR3 sequences, under 30% seen once. What was sequenced was glioma tissue, nonneoplastic brain tissue, or PBMCs (not recorded which). These receptors came from a human donor with low-grade glioma or glioblastoma, undergoing nonglioma brain surgery, or in good health (not recorded which). Each CDR3 is given with its conserved first and last residue. The order of the fields is clone size, V gene, J gene, D gene, CDR3 DNA, CDR3 protein. The D gene is left open where the match is weak. Rows may omit the clone size; those that give it use once, few, many or a size class.

abundance: many
v_gene: TRBV10-3
j_gene: TRBJ1-1
d_gene: -
CDR3nt: TGTGCCATCTCGCCCCGGACAGCGGAGTTAACTTTCTTT
CDR3aa: CAISPRTAELTFF

abundance: many
v_gene: TRBV20-1
j_gene: TRBJ2-3
d_gene: -
CDR3nt: TGCAGTGCTATTGGGGTTGGCGCAGATACGCAGTATTTT
CDR3aa: CSAIGVGADTQYF

abundance: many
v_gene: TRBV6-4
j_gene: TRBJ1-1
d_gene: TRBD1
CDR3nt: TGTGCCAGCAGTGTACTCGGACAGGGGGCGAGCACTGAAGCTTTCTTT
CDR3aa: CASSVLGQGASTEAFF

abundance: -
v_gene: TRBV12-3/TRBV12-4
j_gene: TRBJ2-5
d_gene: -
CDR3nt: TGTGCCAGCAGGGATCCCGGGTCCTCGGAGACCCAGTACTTC
CDR3aa: CASRDPGSSETQYF

abundance: few
v_gene: TRBV7-9
j_gene: TRBJ1-2
d_gene: -
CDR3nt: TGTGCCAGCAGCTTAGGAACCCAGGATAACTATGGCTACACCTTC
CDR3aa: CASSLGTQDNYGYTF

abundance: many
v_gene: TRBV2
j_gene: TRBJ1-2
d_gene: TRBD1
CDR3nt: TGTGCCAGCAGCTGGACAGGGGATGGCTACACCTTC
CDR3aa: CASSWTGDGYTF

abundance: -
v_gene: TRBV19
j_gene: TRBJ1-5
d_gene: TRBD1
CDR3nt: TGTGCCAGTAGTATTGAGGGACAGGGGTGGAATCAGACCCAGCATTTT
CDR3aa: CASSIEGQGWNQTQHF

abundance: -
v_gene: TRBV2
j_gene: TRBJ2-1
d_gene: -
CDR3nt: TGTGCCAGCAGTGAAGGGCTTAATCCTTACAATGAGCAGTTCTTC
CDR3aa: CASSEGLNPYNEQFF

abundance: -
v_gene: TRBV6-6
j_gene: TRBJ1-5
d_gene: -
CDR3nt: TGTGCCAGCAGTTACTCCTGGGACAATCAGCCCCAGCATTTT
CDR3aa: CASSYSWDNQPQHF

abundance: -
v_gene: TRBV29-1
j_gene: TRBJ1-2
d_gene: -
CDR3nt: TGCAGCGTTATCCTGGGGGGTCAGTCCGGCTACACCTTC
CDR3aa: CSVILGGQSGYTF

abundance: many
v_gene: TRBV20-1
j_gene: TRBJ2-2
d_gene: TRBD1
CDR3nt: TGCAGTGCACCCATATTGGACAGGGGGAAGATCGGGGAGCTGTTTTTT
CDR3aa: CSAPILDRGKIGELFF

abundance: -
v_gene: TRBV7-2
j_gene: TRBJ1-5
d_gene: -
CDR3nt: TGTGCCAGCAGCTTAGCGTCCGGAGATCAGTGGCCCCAGCATTTT
CDR3aa: CASSLASGDQWPQHF

abundance: -
v_gene: TRBV4-1
j_gene: TRBJ1-2
d_gene: -
CDR3nt: TGCGCCAGCAGCCAACTTTTAGGGGACGAAGATAACTATGGCTACACCTTC
CDR3aa: CASSQLLGDEDNYGYTF

abundance: -
v_gene: TRBV14
j_gene: TRBJ2-1
d_gene: -
CDR3nt: TGTGCCAGCAGCCCCCTGACAGGAGGGTTGAGTAGACATGAGCAGTTCTTC
CDR3aa: CASSPLTGGLSRHEQFF

abundance: once
v_gene: TRBV30
j_gene: TRBJ1-1
d_gene: -
CDR3nt: TGTGCCTGGAGTCGACAGAAAAACACTGAAGCTTTCTTT
CDR3aa: CAWSRQKNTEAFF

abundance: -
v_gene: TRBV7-2
j_gene: TRBJ2-4
d_gene: -
CDR3nt: TGTGCCAGCAGCCCCATAATAAAAGGGGGCAAAAACATTCAGTACTTC
CDR3aa: CASSPIIKGGKNIQYF